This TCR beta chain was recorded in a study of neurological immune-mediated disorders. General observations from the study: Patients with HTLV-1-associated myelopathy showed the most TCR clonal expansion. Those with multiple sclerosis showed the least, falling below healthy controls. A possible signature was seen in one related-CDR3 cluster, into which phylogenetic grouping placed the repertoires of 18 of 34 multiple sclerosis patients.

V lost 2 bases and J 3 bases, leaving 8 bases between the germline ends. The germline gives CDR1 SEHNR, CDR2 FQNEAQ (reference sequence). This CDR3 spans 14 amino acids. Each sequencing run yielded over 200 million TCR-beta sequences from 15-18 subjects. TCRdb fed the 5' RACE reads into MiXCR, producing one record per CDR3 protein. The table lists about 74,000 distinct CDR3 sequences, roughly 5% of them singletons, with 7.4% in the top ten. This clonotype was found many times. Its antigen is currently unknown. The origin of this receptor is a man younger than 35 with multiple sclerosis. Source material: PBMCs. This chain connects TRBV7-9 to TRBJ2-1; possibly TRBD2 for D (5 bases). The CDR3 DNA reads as TGTGCCAGCAGCTTACTCGGGAACTACAATGAGCAGTTCTTC. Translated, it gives CASSLLGNYNEQFF.